These 5 T cell receptor beta chains originate from one sample sequenced in a study of OX40 agonist ivuxolimab in advanced cancers. Clones were read by immunoSEQ multiplex PCR, and TCRdb kept only the in-frame ones, dropping some. There are 70,000 or so clones in the sample; approximately 90% occur only once, and just under 0.3% lies in the top ten. The sequences come from CD4+ or CD8+ T cells sorted from blood, collected in a trial of the OX40 agonist ivuxolimab. These receptors were collected from an adult with an advanced solid tumor such as melanoma, head and neck, liver or kidney cancer.

This chain links TRBV29-1 with TRBJ1-1, with unresolved D. The CDR3 runs 11 residues. The germline V gene has CDR1 SQVTM and CDR2 ANQGSEA. V was shortened by 4 bases and J by 3 bases, with 6 bases between the two germline ends. For the CDR3, the DNA is TGCAGCGTTGGGCAGCACACTGAAGCTTTCTTT. The encoded protein is CSVGQHTEAFF.

In this sample, this clone turned up once. This rearrangement joins TRBV18 to TRBJ1-1; TRBD1 agrees at 7 bases. This CDR3 is built from 14 residues. V shed 1 base, J shed 3 bases, and the junction held 2 bases outside the gene matches. Germline values: CDR1 KGHSH, CDR2 LQKENI. The CDR3 DNA reads as TGTGCCAGCTCACCACAAAGGGGGCACACTGAAGCTTTCTTT. Residues: CASSPQRGHTEAFF.

The chain couples TRBV6-1 to TRBJ1-3, with a tentative D call TRBD1 (5 bases). V lost 2 bases to trimming and J lost 0 bases, with 8 bases between them. Germline V gene data show CDR1 as MNHNS and CDR2 as SASEGT. The length of the CDR3 is 15 residues. CDR3 bases: TGTGCCAGCAGTGAATGGGGGGGCTCTGGAAACACCATATATTTT. It codes for CASSEWGGSGNTIYF.

This sequence joins TRBV5-4 and TRBJ2-7; D is possibly TRBD1 (6 bases). The V and J ends lost 0 bases and 3 bases respectively, with 10 bases between them. The CDR3 covers 14 residues. CDR1 is SGHNT and CDR2 is YYREEE in the germline V gene (reference sequence). CDR3 region: CASSLGRGNYEQYF. As DNA, the CDR3 is TGTGCCAGCAGCTTGGGTAGGGGGAACTACGAGCAGTACTTC.

This rearrangement joins TRBV19 to TRBJ1-1, with unresolved D. CDR1 is LNHDA and CDR2 is SQIVND in the germline V gene (reference sequence). The CDR3 is made up of 15 amino acids. The germline V and J ends were trimmed by 2 bases and 4 bases, with 14 bases remaining between them. The CDR3 spells CASSIYKRGVTEAFF. CDR3 nucleotide sequence: TGTGCCAGTAGTATATACAAGCGTGGTGTCACTGAAGCTTTCTTT.